This T cell receptor beta chain was identified during a study of cytomegalovirus exposure and HLA in healthy donors. This CDR3 comprises 15 residues. The trim removed 0 bases at V and 2 bases at J, leaving 2 bases unmatched. Germline V gene data show CDR1 as SGHTA and CDR2 as FQGNSA. The assay was immunoSEQ multiplex PCR, and TCRdb's table has in-frame clones only and misses some. Among 150,000 to 200,000 clones, about 89% were seen once, and the ten largest hold approximately 3%. This clonotype originated in a woman younger than 35 in good health and CMV-seropositive. The chain employs TRBV7-2 and TRBJ2-3; 7 bases align to TRBD2. The sample was PBMCs. The CDR3 nucleotides read TGTGCCAGCAGCTTAGCGGGAGGGCCCACAGATACGCAGTATTTT. Amino acids: CASSLAGGPTDTQYF.